These 25 T cell receptor beta chains originate from one sample sequenced in a study of OX40 agonist ivuxolimab in advanced cancers. Some clones are missing from TCRdb's copy, which holds only in-frame ones; the method was immunoSEQ multiplex PCR. The sample shows more than 100,000 clones, 75% to 95% of them seen only once. The starting material was CD4+ or CD8+ T cells sorted from blood, obtained in a trial of the OX40 agonist ivuxolimab. The receptors were sampled from an adult with an advanced solid tumor such as melanoma, head and neck, liver or kidney cancer.

J is TRBJ2-1 and V is TRBV7-2; TRBD2 aligns across 10 bases. CDR1 and CDR2 (germline): SGHTA, FQGNSA. There are 16 residues in the CDR3. J gave up 6 bases and V 1 base, and 6 bases lay outside the gene matches. CDR3 nucleotide sequence: TGTGCCAGCAGCTTAGACGCTAGCGGGAGTCTCAATGAGCAGTTCTTC. Residues: CASSLDASGSLNEQFF.

This chain connects TRBV7-3 to TRBJ2-3, with a tentative D call TRBD2 (6 bases). Germline V gene data show CDR1 as SGHTA and CDR2 as FQGTGA. The germline V and J ends were trimmed by 5 bases and 3 bases, with 15 bases remaining between them. The CDR3 sequence is 15 residues long. The CDR3 protein is CASSPGRGLTDTQYF. The CDR3 nucleotides read TGTGCCAGCAGCCCGGGGCGGGGATTGACAGATACGCAGTATTTT.

This chain links TRBV2 with TRBJ2-3, with no clear D. The ends were cut back, 7 bases at V and 6 bases at J, with 14 bases in the middle. From germline, CDR1 is SNHLY and CDR2 FYNNEI. This CDR3 is built from 13 residues. The CDR3 loop reads CASNLGYSDTQYF. The CDR3 DNA sequence: TGTGCCAGCAATTTGGGTTACTCCGATACGCAGTATTTT.

This clone was observed a few times. This chain uses TRBV27 with TRBJ1-5, with TRBD1 matching 10 bases. This CDR3 spans 16 amino acids. CDR1 MNHEY and CDR2 SMNVEV come from the germline V gene (reference sequence). The V and J ends lost 4 bases and 3 bases, in that order; junction bases with no gene match: 6. CDR3 DNA: TGTGCCAGCAGTTCAAGGACAGGGGGTTTCAATCAGCCCCAGCATTTT. Its protein product is CASSSRTGGFNQPQHF.

The chain couples TRBV6-1 to TRBJ1-1; 7 bases agree with TRBD1. CDR1 MNHNS and CDR2 SASEGT come from the germline V gene. The J segment lost 11 bases and the V segment lost 2 bases, leaving 8 bases of the junction unmatched. CDR3 length: 13 residues. CDR3 nucleotide sequence: TGTGCCAGCAGTGAACGGTCGGGGACAGAGGCTTTCTTT. This sequence encodes CASSERSGTEAFF.

The chain couples TRBV10-3 to TRBJ2-5; TRBD1 agrees at 9 bases. The V gene end was trimmed by 11 bases and the J gene end by 4 bases; junction bases not matched to a gene: 8. This CDR3 region has 13 residues. In germline, CDR1 is ENHRY, CDR2 SYGVKD. CDR3 bases: TGTGCCCTCCGGGACAGGGAGAGAGAGACCCAGTACTTC. Protein: CALRDRERETQYF.

The genes are TRBV18 and TRBJ2-5; possible D gene TRBD2, 5 bases. Germline V CDR1 and CDR2: KGHSH, LQKENI. V was trimmed by 2 bases and J by 2 bases, leaving 12 bases between them. The CDR3 has 15 residues. The DNA for the CDR3 is TGTGCCAGCTCACCATACGGACTGGTTCAAGAGACCCAGTACTTC. This sequence encodes CASSPYGLVQETQYF.

The chain carries TRBV4-2 and TRBJ1-1; a possible D gene is TRBD1 (5 bases). Trimming took 1 base from V and 7 from J, leaving 19 bases between them. This CDR3 has 16 amino acids. Germline V gene sequence: CDR1 LGHNA, CDR2 YNFKEQ. The CDR3 reads CASSQASDRIIGEAFF. CDR3 in DNA: TGTGCCAGCAGCCAAGCCTCCGACAGAATAATTGGTGAAGCTTTCTTT.

DNA for the CDR3: TGTGCCAGCAGCTTTATGGGGGGACTCCTATACAATGAGCAGTTCTTC. Protein sequence: CASSFMGGLLYNEQFF. The chain uses TRBV7-2 and TRBJ2-1; possible D gene TRBD2, 6 bases. The CDR3 runs to 16 residues. Trimming shortened V by 3 bases and J by 4 bases, and 16 bases separated the two germline ends. Germline V lookup: CDR1 SGHTA, CDR2 FQGNSA. The entire variable domain, with the rest obtained from reference TRBV7-2 and TRBJ2-1, is as follows: GAGVSQSPSNKVTEKGKDVELRCDPISGHTALYWYRQSLGQGLEFLIYFQGNSAPDKSGLPSDRFSAERTGGSVSTLTIQRTQQEDSAVYLCASSFMGGLLYNEQFFGPGTRLTVL.

The rearrangement links TRBV5-8 to TRBJ2-1; TRBD2 aligns across 7 bases. CDR3 length: 16 amino acids. Germline trimming cut 4 bases from V and 8 bases from J; bases unmatched to any gene: 15. The germline V gene has CDR1 SGHTS and CDR2 YDEGEE. The CDR3 is CASSPSVSGKLDEQFF. CDR3 coding DNA: TGTGCCAGCAGCCCATCTGTCAGCGGGAAGTTGGATGAGCAGTTCTTC.

This clone was seen only a few times. The chain employs TRBV19 and TRBJ1-5; unclear D gene. CDR1 is LNHDA, CDR2 SQIVND, per germline (reference sequence). Trimming removed 0 bases from V and 14 bases from J, with 11 bases in between. The CDR3 is made up of 12 amino acids. This CDR3 is CASSIEGRLKHF. CDR3 DNA sequence: TGTGCCAGTAGTATAGAGGGCCGTTTGAAGCATTTT.

This chain joins TRBV7-2 and TRBJ1-5; 9 bases map to TRBD1. The germline V gene encodes CDR1 SGHTA and CDR2 FQGNSA. This CDR3 comprises 16 residues. Losses at the gene ends were 1 base for V and 1 base for J; bases not matched to a gene: 2. DNA of the CDR3: TGTGCCAGCAGCTTAGACAGGGGGCAAAGCAATCAGCCCCAGCATTTT. It codes for CASSLDRGQSNQPQHF.

The gene calls are TRBV28 and TRBJ2-7; D uncertain. The CDR3 covers 14 residues. Germline-derived CDR1 and CDR2 are MDHEN and SYDVKM. V lost 3 bases and J 2 bases, leaving 11 bases between the germline ends. The DNA of the CDR3 is TGTGCCAGCAGTTTCGAAGGGTTTCCCTACGAGCAGTACTTC. Translation: CASSFEGFPYEQYF.

The chain joins TRBV19 to TRBJ1-5, with D possibly matching TRBD1 (5 bases). Germline V CDR1 and CDR2: LNHDA, SQIVND (reference sequence). This CDR3 has 14 residues. Trimming removed 2 bases from V and 4 bases from J, with 9 bases in between. The CDR3 protein is CASSILTENQPQHF. Written as DNA, the CDR3 is TGTGCCAGTAGTATATTGACAGAAAATCAGCCCCAGCATTTT.

The chain uses TRBV5-1 and TRBJ1-5, with 10 bases matching TRBD1. Per germline, CDR1 SGHRS and CDR2 YFSETQ. The trim removed 3 bases at V and 6 bases at J, leaving 6 bases unmatched. This CDR3 contains 15 residues. The CDR3 sequence: CASSWGTGEFQPQHF. CDR3 nucleotides: TGCGCCAGCAGCTGGGGGACAGGGGAATTTCAGCCCCAGCATTTT.

Written as DNA, the CDR3 is TGTGCCAGCTCACCGGGACAGGGACTAAGGAGAAATACGCAGTATTTT. The encoded protein is CASSPGQGLRRNTQYF. This chain links TRBV18 with TRBJ2-3; 9 bases agree with TRBD1. The CDR3 contains 16 residues. Looked up from germline, CDR1 is KGHSH and CDR2 is LQKENI. J was trimmed by 7 bases and V by 3 bases; bases with no gene match: 11.

The V and J genes are TRBV4-1 and TRBJ2-7; 9 bases are a match to TRBD1. Germline V gene data show CDR1 as MGHRA and CDR2 as YSYEKL. The CDR3 loop spans 18 amino acids. J lost 2 bases, V lost 4 bases, and 15 bases had no gene match. CDR3 DNA: TGCGCCAGCAGCCCATCCAGGGACAGGGAGTTTCCCCCCTACGAGCAGTACTTC. The encoded protein is CASSPSRDREFPPYEQYF.

The chain joins TRBV7-9 to TRBJ2-1, with D possibly being TRBD2 (6 bases). CDR1 and CDR2 (germline): SEHNR, FQNEAQ (reference sequence). V was clipped by 5 bases and J by 0 bases, with 14 bases between them. The CDR3 runs 16 residues. CDR3 in amino acids: CASSPRTTSSYNEQFF. CDR3 nucleotides: TGTGCCAGCAGCCCCCGGACTACCAGCTCCTACAATGAGCAGTTCTTC.

V gene TRBV19 combines with J gene TRBJ1-3; D uncertain. Germline V gene sequence: CDR1 LNHDA, CDR2 SQIVND (reference sequence). This CDR3 is 17 amino acids long. Between the trimmed V and J ends, which lost 6 bases and 0 bases, there was a span of 18 bases. CDR3 bases: TGTGCCAGTAGGCCGGGCACCCTCGGAATCTCTGGAAACACCATATATTTT. Translating gives CASRPGTLGISGNTIYF.

The rearrangement joins TRBV6-6 to TRBJ2-1; no clear D gene. The germline gives CDR1 MNHNY, CDR2 SVGAGI (reference sequence). Trimming removed 4 bases at V and 6 bases at J, with 16 bases between. This CDR3 has 15 residues. In nucleotides, the CDR3 is TGTGCCAGCAGTTCCGCTCAACTGCACCTCAATGAGCAGTTCTTC. As protein: CASSSAQLHLNEQFF.

The rearrangement joins TRBV28 to TRBJ2-5; weak D call: TRBD1 (6 bases). In germline, CDR1 is MDHEN, CDR2 SYDVKM. V lost 5 bases to trimming and J lost 1 base, with 11 bases between them. The CDR3 extends over 14 amino acids. The CDR3 DNA follows: TGTGCCAGCAGTCCTGGACAGAGCCAAGAGACCCAGTACTTC. Its translation: CASSPGQSQETQYF.

The rearrangement links TRBV12-5 to TRBJ1-1; D unclear. This CDR3 is 13 amino acids long. Germline loops: CDR1 LGHNT, CDR2 FRNRAP. The V and J ends lost 0 bases and 6 bases respectively, with 8 bases between them. CDR3 DNA sequence: TGTGCTAGTGGTTTGGTAGCCGGAGCTGAAGCTTTCTTT. As protein: CASGLVAGAEAFF. Drawing the rest from reference TRBV12-5 and TRBJ1-1, the complete variable domain is DARVTQTPRHKVTEMGQEVTMRCQPILGHNTVFWYRQTMMQGLELLAYFRNRAPLDDSGMPKDRFSAEMPDATLATLKIQPSEPRDSAVYFCASGLVAGAEAFFGQGTRLTVV.

The chain has TRBV7-9 and TRBJ1-1, with D unresolved. Germline V gene sequence: CDR1 SEHNR, CDR2 FQNEAQ (reference sequence). Trimming cost V 7 bases and J 1 base, with 16 bases left between them. The CDR3 runs 15 residues. The CDR3 DNA reads TGTGCCAGCAACCTTTTGACCCCTGGGAACACTGAAGCTTTCTTT. It yields the protein CASNLLTPGNTEAFF.

The chain links TRBV28 to TRBJ1-1; perhaps TRBD1 as D (6 bases). V gave up 3 bases and J gave up 7 bases, with 12 bases separating them. The CDR3 sequence is 13 residues long. The V gene's germline CDR1 is MDHEN and CDR2 SYDVKM. For the CDR3, the DNA is TGTGCCAGCAGTTTCCCGGGGGCAATTGAAGCTTTCTTT. Translated: CASSFPGAIEAFF.

V gene TRBV5-6 combines with J gene TRBJ2-7; D is ambiguous. V lost 7 bases, J lost 2 bases, and 10 bases lay in between. Germline loops: CDR1 SGHDT, CDR2 YYEEEE. The length of the CDR3 is 12 residues. This chain's CDR3 is CASQSLTYEQYF. The CDR3 region has the DNA TGTGCCAGCCAAAGCCTAACCTACGAGCAGTACTTC.